In its sample, the clone carrying this T cell receptor beta chain was seen once. The antigen remains unidentified. This record comes from a study of cytomegalovirus exposure and HLA in healthy donors. Broader study findings: It was only CMV serostatus that was available as immune exposure information.

PCR used 60 Vbeta primers and 13 Jbeta primers. The repertoire was sequenced with immunoSEQ multiplex PCR; TCRdb's copy has only in-frame clones and lacks some. The profile shows around 99,000 clones, more than 65% of them singletons. The sequencing input was PBMCs. This TCR came from a male donor in good health and CMV-seronegative.

The CDR3 DNA reads as TGCAGCGTTGAAGATGGTACAGGGGGGGTCTACGAGCAGTACTTC. This translates into CSVEDGTGGVYEQYF. V gene TRBV29-1 combines with J gene TRBJ2-7; perhaps TRBD1 as D (8 bases). V was clipped by 0 bases and J by 3 bases, with 15 bases between them. The V gene's germline CDR1 is SQVTM and CDR2 ANQGSEA. The CDR3 is 15 amino acids.